This record covers a single T cell receptor beta chain. J gave up 6 bases and V 3 bases, and 11 bases lay outside the gene matches. Germline values: CDR1 LGHDT, CDR2 YNNKEL (reference sequence). The CDR3 extends over 17 amino acids. This table comes from immunoSEQ multiplex PCR, and its TCRdb copy is limited to in-frame clones, with some not included. The table includes about 62,000 clones, around 84% detected once. The sample is drawn from a study of blood T cell repertoires in COVID-19. The overall study: The cDNA or gDNA used as material had been derived from T cells, B-cell-depleted T cells, or PBMCs.

V and J are TRBV3-1 (or the pseudogene TRBV3-2) and TRBJ1-6; 7 bases match TRBD1. The sequencing sample was made of peripheral blood. The TCR comes from a man in his 70s with acute or convalescent COVID-19. CDR3 sequence: CASSHATGTASNSPLHF. The CDR3 nucleotides are TGTGCCAGCAGCCACGCCACCGGGACAGCGTCTAATTCACCCCTCCACTTT.